The present TCR beta chain was sequenced within a study of patients and donors after allogeneic stem cell transplantation (dated by TCRdb to the early 2020s). Concerning this clonotype itself: No antigen is known for it. No base-level quality is on record; no much larger clone is a single base apart.

Library preparation used RT-PCR. The listed sequencing device is NextSeq 550. TCRdb itself trimmed the public reads at Q25 with fastp, ran MiXCR and retained productive beta chains. Merged by CDR3 protein, the rows form single entries marked with the most common genes and DNA. The table for this sample lists about 40,000 distinct CDR3 sequences; about 30% of them were counted only once. The ten largest make up approximately 75% of the sample. Inclusive of the bounding cysteine and phenylalanine, the CDR3 is 14 residues long. Only CDR3 DNA is held: 42 bases, read in frame from base 1. Trimming costs V 7 bases and J 7 bases, and their ends lie 16 bases apart. Based on the germline V gene, the CDR1 and CDR2 sequences are MNHEY and SVGAGI.

This clonotype was sampled from a human donor who was either an allogeneic HSCT recipient or a stem cell or donor lymphocyte infusion donor (not recorded which). It is not recorded whose cells these are; they may come from a transplant donor. The chain was built from TRBV6-5 and TRBJ1-4; TRBD1 is a possible D gene, resting on 5 matching bases. Sequences were obtained from blood, either unsorted or a sorted T cell fraction (not recorded which). The sequenced DNA is TGTGCCAGCACCAGCCTCAGGGAAGCTGAAAAACTGTTTTTT. Its protein reads: CASTSLREAEKLFF.